This T cell receptor (beta chain) was sequenced in a study of T cell changes during pregnancy in multiple sclerosis (dated by TCRdb to between 2017 and 2020). Study-level background: In women with multiple sclerosis, the researchers looked at how the T cell repertoire shifted as pregnancy progressed.

Turning to this clone: Its recognized antigen is unknown. It has no much larger one-base neighbor in the sample; base qualities were not kept.

Trimming accounts for 5 bases at V and 3 bases at J, while the number of junction bases matched to no gene is 7. CDR1 and CDR2 were assigned from the germline V gene as MNHNS and SASEGT. CDR3 length: 14 amino acids, cysteine to phenylalanine. The only DNA kept is the CDR3, 42 bases in frame from the first base. The library was generated by the immunoSEQ multiplex PCR assay. TCRdb carries this immuneACCESS record with in-frame sequences only. Its versions omit some clonotypes, under half of them owing to an unresolved V gene in the studies checked, with the rest unexplained. Counted in this sample were more than 50,000 clones; 91% of them appeared once. The ten largest account for 1% to 1.5% of the sample.

The sequence is built from TRBV6-1 and TRBJ2-7; 7 middle bases align to TRBD1. The sequenced sample was peripheral blood, obtained after pregnancy. This sequence originates from a female donor in good health, enrolled as a control in a pregnancy study. The base sequence is TGTGCCAGCAGTAGACGGACAGGCTACTACGAGCAGTACTTC. It translates as CASSRRTGYYEQYF.